One sample yielded the 23 T cell receptor beta chains listed below, sequenced in a study of beta chain features in type 1 diabetes. Sequencing targeted expressed TCRB transcripts, as all isolated RNA had been reverse transcribed. Measured with immunoSEQ multiplex PCR; TCRdb has only the in-frame clones, and not every one. The table lists about 410,000 clones, approximately 15% of them singletons, with less than 0.04% in the top ten. Sequencing was done on a sample of naive CD4+ T cells from blood. The receptors derive from a man aged 25-45 years in good health.

This clone was seen more than once but under ten times. The J gene is TRBJ2-7, the V gene TRBV19; the D gene is possibly TRBD1 (5 bases). Trimming left V 4 bases short and J 3 bases short, with 10 bases between. The germline gives CDR1 LNHDA, CDR2 SQIVND (reference sequence). This CDR3 is 13 amino acids long. The CDR3, as DNA: TGTGCCAGTAGTAGGTCCCAGGGCTACGAGCAGTACGTC. This codes for CASSRSQGYEQYV.

This clone came up a few times. The J gene is TRBJ1-1, the V gene TRBV7-9, with 7 bases that match TRBD1. This CDR3 is built from 13 residues. CDR1 and CDR2 (germline): SEHNR, FQNEAQ (reference sequence). The trim removed 5 bases at V and 4 bases at J, leaving 4 bases unmatched. CDR3 sequence: CASSPAGGTEAFF. CDR3 nucleotide sequence: TGTGCCAGCAGCCCCGCAGGGGGCACTGAAGCTTTCTTT.

This clone has just a few counts. V and J are TRBV6-5 and TRBJ2-1; D possibly corresponds to TRBD2 (5 bases). The germline gives CDR1 MNHEY, CDR2 SVGAGI. V gave up 4 bases and J gave up 2 bases, with 12 bases separating them. This CDR3 is 15 amino acids long. CDR3 in DNA: TGTGCCAGCAGTTCCACCGGAGGAACCTACAATGAGCAGTTCTTC. It codes for CASSSTGGTYNEQFF.

V gene TRBV2 combines with J gene TRBJ2-3; no definite D call. The CDR3 is 14 residues long. The germline V gene has CDR1 SNHLY and CDR2 FYNNEI. Trimming removed 8 bases from V and 1 base from J, with 13 bases in between. CDR3 protein: CASVRATRTDTQYF. As DNA, the CDR3 is TGTGCCAGCGTACGAGCTACCCGCACAGATACGCAGTATTTT. The full variable domain, with the rest looked up from reference TRBV2 and TRBJ2-3, is EPEVTQTPSHQVTQMGQEVILRCVPISNHLYFYWYRQILGQKVEFLVSFYNNEISEKSEIFDDQFSVERPDGSNFTLKIRSTKLEDSAMYFCASVRATRTDTQYFGPGTRLTVL.

The genes are TRBV19 and TRBJ2-5; D might be TRBD2 (5 bases). V was trimmed by 7 bases and J by 4 bases, leaving 10 bases between them. CDR3 size: 12 residues. Germline V gives CDR1 LNHDA, CDR2 SQIVND (reference sequence). CDR3 in DNA: TGTGCCAGTACCGATGAGGGAGAGACCCAGTACTTC. Translated, it gives CASTDEGETQYF.

The rearrangement links TRBV9 to TRBJ2-3, with TRBD2 identical over 7 bases. Trimming cost V 3 bases and J 0 bases; bases outside gene matches: 7. This CDR3 is 16 amino acids long. Germline V lookup: CDR1 SGDLS, CDR2 YYNGEE. CDR3 bases: TGTGCCAGCAGCGGATTAGCGGGTAGTAGCACAGATACGCAGTATTTT. This gives the protein CASSGLAGSSTDTQYF.

The V gene is TRBV7-9, the J gene TRBJ1-1; D possibly corresponds to TRBD1 (6 bases). This CDR3 is built from 16 residues. Germline CDR1 SEHNR, CDR2 FQNEAQ (reference sequence). With 2 bases removed from V and 4 bases from J, the gap between germline ends came to 17 bases. The CDR3 nucleotides read TGTGCCAGCAGCTTACTCTCGACAGGCTGGCGCACTGAAGCTTTCTTT. Translated: CASSLLSTGWRTEAFF. Complete variable domain (other parts from reference TRBV7-9 and TRBJ1-1): DTGVSQNPRHKITKRGQNVTFRCDPISEHNRLYWYRQTLGQGPEFLTYFQNEAQLEKSRLLSDRFSAERPKGSFSTLEIQRTEQGDSAMYLCASSLLSTGWRTEAFFGQGTRLTVV.

The chain is built from TRBV6-5 and TRBJ1-1, with TRBD1 identical over 7 bases. The CDR3 totals 12 residues. V lost 0 bases, J lost 11 bases, and 3 bases stayed unmatched. CDR1 is MNHEY, CDR2 SVGAGI, per germline. In DNA form, the CDR3 reads TGTGCCAGCAGTTACTCGACAGGGCGGGCTTTCTTT. Its translation: CASSYSTGRAFF.

Only a few counts were recorded for this clone. The genes are TRBV4-3 and TRBJ2-6, with TRBD1 identical over 7 bases. The V and J ends lost 1 base and 0 bases, in that order; junction bases with no gene match: 3. The V gene's germline CDR1 is LGHNA and CDR2 YSLEER. CDR3 length: 17 amino acids. The CDR3 DNA reads as TGCGCCAGCAGCCAAGGGACAGGATACTCTGGGGCCAACGTCCTGACTTTC. Its protein product is CASSQGTGYSGANVLTF.

The chain is built from TRBV18 and TRBJ2-3; 9 bases align to TRBD2. Germline assignment: CDR1 KGHSH and CDR2 LQKENI. The V and J ends lost 2 bases and 6 bases, in that order; junction bases with no gene match: 3. The CDR3 is 14 amino acids. Here the CDR3 reads CASSPGLAGDTQYF. In DNA form, the CDR3 reads TGTGCCAGCTCACCAGGGCTAGCGGGGGATACGCAGTATTTT.

J is TRBJ1-2 and V is TRBV30; no clear D gene. Germline V lookup: CDR1 GTSNPN, CDR2 SVGIG (reference sequence). The CDR3 loop spans 12 amino acids. Between the trimmed V and J ends, which lost 6 bases and 3 bases, there was a span of 11 bases. The CDR3 loop reads CACRGNHYGYTF. The CDR3 coding sequence is TGTGCCTGCCGGGGAAACCACTATGGCTACACCTTC.

The gene calls are TRBV6-1 and TRBJ2-3; D gene uncertain. The CDR3 covers 15 residues. From germline, CDR1 is MNHNS and CDR2 SASEGT. V lost 0 bases to trimming and J lost 4 bases, with 11 bases between them. The CDR3 sequence: CASSEAQLLSDTQYF. CDR3 nucleotide sequence: TGTGCCAGCAGTGAAGCACAACTACTTTCAGATACGCAGTATTTT.

This clone was recorded once. CDR3 in amino acids: CASRKDNTGELFF. The CDR3 DNA follows: TGTGCCAGCAGGAAGGACAACACCGGGGAGCTGTTTTTT. V is TRBV25-1 and J is TRBJ2-2; D is unresolved. Germline V gives CDR1 MGHDK, CDR2 SYGVNS. The CDR3 contains 13 residues. Trimming took 6 bases from V and 2 from J, leaving 7 bases between them.

The CDR3 is CASRIAGPYNEQFF. The CDR3 DNA reads as TGTGCCAGCAGAATAGCGGGGCCCTACAATGAGCAGTTCTTC. The V gene is TRBV7-2, the J gene TRBJ2-1; 8 bases agree with TRBD2. Trimming removed 6 bases from V and 2 bases from J; junction bases left unmatched: 3. The CDR3 is 14 amino acids. The germline V gene has CDR1 SGHTA and CDR2 FQGNSA.

The V and J genes are TRBV9 and TRBJ2-5; weak D call: TRBD2 (5 bases). Germline loops: CDR1 SGDLS, CDR2 YYNGEE. Trimming removed 1 base from V and 1 base from J, with 14 bases in between. This CDR3 contains 16 residues. CDR3 loop: CASSVRPGGLQETQYF. The CDR3 DNA sequence: TGTGCCAGCAGCGTAAGGCCAGGCGGACTCCAAGAGACCCAGTACTTC.

V gene TRBV10-3 combines with J gene TRBJ2-1; D possibly corresponds to TRBD1 (6 bases). Germline loops: CDR1 ENHRY, CDR2 SYGVKD. V lost 9 bases to trimming and J lost 7 bases, with 22 bases between them. This CDR3 comprises 15 residues. The chain's CDR3 is CAISVGQPMTNEQFF. The CDR3 DNA follows: TGTGCCATTTCGGTAGGACAGCCTATGACAAATGAGCAGTTCTTC.

The V call is TRBV5-1, the J call TRBJ2-3; 9 bases line up with TRBD1. This CDR3 is built from 15 residues. Germline CDR1 and CDR2: SGHRS and YFSETQ. V lost 3 bases, J lost 2 bases, and 4 bases stayed unmatched. The CDR3 DNA is TGCGCCAGCAGCTCGGGACAGGGATTCACAGATACGCAGTATTTT. Translated: CASSSGQGFTDTQYF. The full variable domain, completed using reference TRBV5-1 and TRBJ2-3, is KAGVTQTPRYLIKTRGQQVTLSCSPISGHRSVSWYQQTPGQGLQFLFEYFSETQRNKGNFPGRFSGRQFSNSRSEMNVSTLELGDSALYLCASSSGQGFTDTQYFGPGTRLTVL.

The V call is TRBV7-9, the J call TRBJ1-5, with D possibly matching TRBD1 (5 bases). The CDR3 consists of 15 residues. Germline V lookup: CDR1 SEHNR, CDR2 FQNEAQ (reference sequence). V was trimmed by 4 bases and J by 4 bases, leaving 14 bases between them. CDR3 bases: TGTGCCAGCAGCTCGACAGATATAGCAAATCAGCCCCAGCATTTT. Protein sequence: CASSSTDIANQPQHF.

The sample holds a few counts of this clone. V is TRBV18 and J is TRBJ1-4; D is unclear. V was clipped by 3 bases and J by 3 bases, with 11 bases between them. This CDR3 contains 15 residues. Germline V lookup: CDR1 KGHSH, CDR2 LQKENI. The CDR3 coding sequence is TGTGCCAGCTCACCGGGGATAGGAGCTAATGAAAAACTGTTTTTT. Encoded protein: CASSPGIGANEKLFF. Complete variable domain (other parts from reference TRBV18 and TRBJ1-4): NAGVMQNPRHLVRRRGQEARLRCSPMKGHSHVYWYRQLPEEGLKFMVYLQKENIIDESGMPKERFSAEFPKEGPSILRIQQVVRGDSAAYFCASSPGIGANEKLFFGSGTQLSVL.

Only a few counts were recorded for this clone. The rearrangement links TRBV11-2 to TRBJ2-1; tentatively, D is TRBD1 (6 bases). This CDR3 is built from 15 residues. Looked up from germline, CDR1 is SGHAT and CDR2 is FQNNGV. V shed 6 bases and J shed 1 base, with 13 bases lying between them. DNA of the CDR3: TGTGCCAGCAGAGAAATCAGGGGATCCTACAATGAGCAGTTCTTC. Its protein product is CASREIRGSYNEQFF. Using reference TRBV11-2 and TRBJ2-1 for the parts outside the CDR3, the full variable domain is EAGVAQSPRYKIIEKRQSVAFWCNPISGHATLYWYQQILGQGPKLLIQFQNNGVVDDSQLPKDRFSAERLKGVDSTLKIQPAKLEDSAVYLCASREIRGSYNEQFFGPGTRLTVL.

A few counts support this clone. The chain carries TRBV29-1 and TRBJ1-1; D is unresolved. Trimming left V 5 bases short and J 0 bases short, with 10 bases between. The CDR3 is made up of 13 amino acids. Looked up from germline, CDR1 is SQVTM and CDR2 is ANQGSEA. CDR3 loop: CSVTQAMNTEAFF. The CDR3 DNA reads TGCAGCGTTACTCAGGCTATGAACACTGAAGCTTTCTTT.

The table lists this clone with a few counts. Other DNA sequences in the same sample also yield this CDR3. DNA for the CDR3: TGTGCCAGCAGCTTAGATCGGGCTGAGACCCAGTACTTC. Residues: CASSLDRAETQYF. The gene calls are TRBV7-9 and TRBJ2-5; D unclear. CDR1 SEHNR and CDR2 FQNEAQ come from the germline V gene (reference sequence). V was clipped by 1 base and J by 5 bases, with 8 bases between them. The CDR3 extends over 13 amino acids.

In its sample, this clone was seen a few times. Different DNA sequences within this sample yield the same CDR3. The chain is built from TRBV7-2 and TRBJ1-1; TRBD1 aligns across 7 bases. V dropped 5 bases and J dropped 0; count of bases not matched to a gene: 3. The CDR3 has 14 residues. Per the germline V gene, CDR1 is SGHTA and CDR2 is FQGNSA. The CDR3 DNA reads TGTGCCAGCAGCCTACAGGGGATGAACACTGAAGCTTTCTTT. Its translation: CASSLQGMNTEAFF. Complete variable domain (other parts from reference TRBV7-2 and TRBJ1-1): GAGVSQSPSNKVTEKGKDVELRCDPISGHTALYWYRQSLGQGLEFLIYFQGNSAPDKSGLPSDRFSAERTGGSVSTLTIQRTQQEDSAVYLCASSLQGMNTEAFFGQGTRLTVV.